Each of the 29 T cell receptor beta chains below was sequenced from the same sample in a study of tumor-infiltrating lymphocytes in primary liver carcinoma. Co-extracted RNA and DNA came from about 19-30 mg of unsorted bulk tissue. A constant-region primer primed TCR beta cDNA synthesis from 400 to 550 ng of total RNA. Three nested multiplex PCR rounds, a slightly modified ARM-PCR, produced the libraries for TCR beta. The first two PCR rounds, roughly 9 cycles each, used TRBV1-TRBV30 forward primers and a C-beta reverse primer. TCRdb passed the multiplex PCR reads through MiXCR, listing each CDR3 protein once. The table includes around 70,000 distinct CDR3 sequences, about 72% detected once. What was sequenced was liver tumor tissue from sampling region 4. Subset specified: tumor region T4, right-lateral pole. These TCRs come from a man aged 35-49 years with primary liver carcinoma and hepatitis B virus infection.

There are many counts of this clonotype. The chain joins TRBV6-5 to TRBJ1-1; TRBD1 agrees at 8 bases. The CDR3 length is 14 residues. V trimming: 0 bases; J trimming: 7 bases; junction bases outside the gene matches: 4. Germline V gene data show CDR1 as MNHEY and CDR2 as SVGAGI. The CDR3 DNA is TGTGCCAGCAGTTACTCGGACAGGGCGGATGAAGCTTTCTTT. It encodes CASSYSDRADEAFF.

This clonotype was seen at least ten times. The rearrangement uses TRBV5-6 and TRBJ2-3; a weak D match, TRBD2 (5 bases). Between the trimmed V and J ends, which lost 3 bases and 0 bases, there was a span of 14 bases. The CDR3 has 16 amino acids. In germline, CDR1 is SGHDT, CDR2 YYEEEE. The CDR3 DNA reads TGTGCCAGCAGCTACCTAGCAGTCACTAGCACAGATACGCAGTATTTT. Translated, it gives CASSYLAVTSTDTQYF.

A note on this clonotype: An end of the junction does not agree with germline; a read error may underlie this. CDR3 sequence (DNA): TGTGTCAACAGCCTAACCGACGGAGCCTATGAGCAGTACTTC. Its protein is CVNSLTDGAYEQYF. V gene TRBV11-2 combines with J gene TRBJ2-7; the D is unclear. CDR3 size: 14 residues. Per the germline V gene, CDR1 is SGHAT and CDR2 is FQNNGV. Using reference TRBV11-2 and TRBJ2-7 for the parts outside the CDR3, the full variable domain is EAGVAQSPRYKIIEKRQSVAFWCNPISGHATLYWYQQILGQGPKLLIQFQNNGVVDDSQLPKDRFSAERLKGVDSTLKIQPAKLEDSAVYLCVNSLTDGAYEQYFGPGTRLTVT.

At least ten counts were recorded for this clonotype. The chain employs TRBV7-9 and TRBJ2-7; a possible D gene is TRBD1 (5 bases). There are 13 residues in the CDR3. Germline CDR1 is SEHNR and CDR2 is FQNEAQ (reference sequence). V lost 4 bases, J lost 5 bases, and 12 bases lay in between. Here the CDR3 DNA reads TGTGCCAGCAGCTCGACAGCTCAGGACGAGCAGTACTTC. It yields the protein CASSSTAQDEQYF. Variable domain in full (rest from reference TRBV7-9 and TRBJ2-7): DTGVSQNPRHKITKRGQNVTFRCDPISEHNRLYWYRQTLGQGPEFLTYFQNEAQLEKSRLLSDRFSAERPKGSFSTLEIQRTEQGDSAMYLCASSSTAQDEQYFGPGTRLTVT.

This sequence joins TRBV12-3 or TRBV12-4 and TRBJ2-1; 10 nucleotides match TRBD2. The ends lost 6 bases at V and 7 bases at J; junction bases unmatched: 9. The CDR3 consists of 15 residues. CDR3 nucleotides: TGTGCCAGCAGGCGTCGAATGACTAGCGGGAATGAGCAGTTCTTC. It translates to CASRRRMTSGNEQFF.

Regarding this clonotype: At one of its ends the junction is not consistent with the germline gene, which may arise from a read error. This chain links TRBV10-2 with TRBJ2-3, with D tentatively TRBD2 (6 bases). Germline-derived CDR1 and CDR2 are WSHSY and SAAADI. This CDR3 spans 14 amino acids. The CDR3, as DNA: TGCGCCAGCAGTCCACGGGAGTCTGCAGAAACGCAGTATTTT. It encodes CASSPRESAETQYF.

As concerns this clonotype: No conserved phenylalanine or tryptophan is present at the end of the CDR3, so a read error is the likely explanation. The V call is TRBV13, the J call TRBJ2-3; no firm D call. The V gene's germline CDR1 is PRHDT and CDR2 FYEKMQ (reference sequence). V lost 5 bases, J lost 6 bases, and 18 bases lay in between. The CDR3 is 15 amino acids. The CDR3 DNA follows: TGTGCCAGCAGCCTTACGGGCCTCGACGGGGATACGCAGTATTCT. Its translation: CASSLTGLDGDTQYS.

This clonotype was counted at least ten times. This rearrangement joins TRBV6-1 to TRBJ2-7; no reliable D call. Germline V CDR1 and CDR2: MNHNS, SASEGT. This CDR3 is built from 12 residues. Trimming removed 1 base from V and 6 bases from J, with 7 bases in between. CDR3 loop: CASSEGGSEQYF. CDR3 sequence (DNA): TGTGCCAGCAGTGAAGGTGGATCCGAGCAGTACTTC.

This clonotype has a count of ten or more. The CDR3 region is CASSLGRGPHYEQYF. The CDR3 region has the DNA TGTGCCAGCAGTTTAGGGAGGGGGCCACATTACGAGCAGTACTTC. The J gene is TRBJ2-7, the V gene TRBV28; D possibly uses TRBD1 or TRBD2 (7 bases each). Trimming left V 2 bases short and J 4 bases short, with 15 bases between. Germline V CDR1 and CDR2: MDHEN, SYDVKM. There are 15 residues in the CDR3.

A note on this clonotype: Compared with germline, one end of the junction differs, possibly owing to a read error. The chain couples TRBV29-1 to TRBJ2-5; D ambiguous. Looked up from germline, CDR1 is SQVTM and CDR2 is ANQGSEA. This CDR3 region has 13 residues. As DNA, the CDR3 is TGCAGAGTTGAAGCACAGTTGGGGAAGACCCAGTACTTC. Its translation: CRVEAQLGKTQYF.

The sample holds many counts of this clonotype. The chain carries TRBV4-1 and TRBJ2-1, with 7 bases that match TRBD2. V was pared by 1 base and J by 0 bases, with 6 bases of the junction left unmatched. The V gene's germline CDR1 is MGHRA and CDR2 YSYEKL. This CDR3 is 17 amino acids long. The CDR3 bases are TGCGCCAGCAGCCAAGGCCTAGCGGAGAGCTCCTACAATGAGCAGTTCTTC. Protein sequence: CASSQGLAESSYNEQFF.

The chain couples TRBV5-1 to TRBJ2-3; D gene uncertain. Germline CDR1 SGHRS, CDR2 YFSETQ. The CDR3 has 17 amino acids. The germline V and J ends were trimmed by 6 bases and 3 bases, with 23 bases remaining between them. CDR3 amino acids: CASNKEAPLSGTDTQYF. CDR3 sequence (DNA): TGCGCCAGCAACAAAGAAGCACCTCTTAGTGGTACAGATACGCAGTATTTT.

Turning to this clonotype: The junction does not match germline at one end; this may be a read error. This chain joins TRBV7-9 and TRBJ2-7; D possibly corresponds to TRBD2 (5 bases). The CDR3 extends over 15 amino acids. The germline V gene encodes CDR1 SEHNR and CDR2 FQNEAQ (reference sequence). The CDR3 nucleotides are TGTGCCAGCAGCTTCTACGGCCGGGGTACCTACGAGCAATACTTC. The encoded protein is CASSFYGRGTYEQYF. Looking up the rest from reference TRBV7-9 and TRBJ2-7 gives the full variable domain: DTGVSQNPRHKITKRGQNVTFRCDPISEHNRLYWYRQTLGQGPEFLTYFQNEAQLEKSRLLSDRFSAERPKGSFSTLEIQRTEQGDSAMYLCASSFYGRGTYEQYFGPGTRLTVT.

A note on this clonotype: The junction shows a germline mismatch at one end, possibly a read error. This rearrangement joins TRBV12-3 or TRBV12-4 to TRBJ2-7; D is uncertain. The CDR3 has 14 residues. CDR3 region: CAGSSTEASYEQYF. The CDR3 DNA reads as TGTGCCGGCAGTAGTACTGAAGCTTCCTACGAGCAGTACTTC.

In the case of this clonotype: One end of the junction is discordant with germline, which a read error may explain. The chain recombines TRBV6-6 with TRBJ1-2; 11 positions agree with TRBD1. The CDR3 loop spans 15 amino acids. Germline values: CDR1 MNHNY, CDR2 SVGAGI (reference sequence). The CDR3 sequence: CTSSSAGTGGLGYTF. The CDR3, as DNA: TGTACCAGCAGTTCGGCCGGGACAGGGGGTCTCGGCTACACCTTC.

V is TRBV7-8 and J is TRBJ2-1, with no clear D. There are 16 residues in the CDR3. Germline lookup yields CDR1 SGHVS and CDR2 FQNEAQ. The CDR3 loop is CAGASQVLSSYNEQFF. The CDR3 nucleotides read TGTGCTGGCGCATCCCAAGTGCTGAGCTCCTACAATGAGCAGTTCTTC.

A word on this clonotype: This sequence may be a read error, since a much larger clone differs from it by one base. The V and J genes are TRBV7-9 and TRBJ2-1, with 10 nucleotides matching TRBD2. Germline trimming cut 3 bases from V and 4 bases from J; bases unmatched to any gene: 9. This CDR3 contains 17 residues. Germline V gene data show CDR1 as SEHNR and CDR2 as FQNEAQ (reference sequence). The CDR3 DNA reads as TGTGCCAGCAGCTTCCTCTCCGGGACTAGCGCTTACAATGAGCAGTTCTTC. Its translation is CASSFLSGTSAYNEQFF.

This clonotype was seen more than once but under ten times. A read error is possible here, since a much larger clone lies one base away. CDR3 residues: CVSSQPGTGHYEQYF. In DNA form, the CDR3 reads TGTGTCAGCAGCCAACCCGGGACAGGGCACTACGAGCAGTACTTC. The chain recombines TRBV14 with TRBJ2-7; 9 nucleotides line up with TRBD1. The CDR3 is 15 residues long. Germline-derived CDR1 and CDR2 are SGHDN and FVKESK.

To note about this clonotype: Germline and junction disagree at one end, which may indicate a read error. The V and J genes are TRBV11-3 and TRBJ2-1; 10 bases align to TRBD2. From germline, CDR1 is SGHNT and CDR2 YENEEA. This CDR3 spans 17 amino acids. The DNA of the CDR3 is TGTGCCAGCAGCGGTGTTCTAGCGGGAGTGGCCCGCAATGAGCAGTTATTC. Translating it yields CASSGVLAGVARNEQLF. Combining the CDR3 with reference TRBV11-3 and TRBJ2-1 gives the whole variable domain EAGVVQSPRYKIIEKKQPVAFWCNPISGHNTLYWYLQNLGQGPELLIRYENEEAVDDSQLPKDRFSAERLKGVDSTLKIQPAELGDSAVYLCASSGVLAGVARNEQLFGPGTRLTVL.

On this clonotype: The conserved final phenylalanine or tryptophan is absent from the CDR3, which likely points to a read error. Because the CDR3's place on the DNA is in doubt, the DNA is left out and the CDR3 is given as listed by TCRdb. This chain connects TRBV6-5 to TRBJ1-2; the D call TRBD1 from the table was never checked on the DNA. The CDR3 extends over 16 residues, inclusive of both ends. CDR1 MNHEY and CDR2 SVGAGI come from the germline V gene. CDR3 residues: CASSYPGQGINYGYII.

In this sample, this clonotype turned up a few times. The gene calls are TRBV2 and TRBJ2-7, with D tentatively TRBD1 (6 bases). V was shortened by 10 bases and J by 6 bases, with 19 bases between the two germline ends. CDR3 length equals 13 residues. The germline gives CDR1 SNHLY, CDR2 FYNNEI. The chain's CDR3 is CATSRDTKGEQYF. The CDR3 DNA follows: TGTGCCACCAGCCGGGACACCAAGGGCGAGCAGTACTTC.

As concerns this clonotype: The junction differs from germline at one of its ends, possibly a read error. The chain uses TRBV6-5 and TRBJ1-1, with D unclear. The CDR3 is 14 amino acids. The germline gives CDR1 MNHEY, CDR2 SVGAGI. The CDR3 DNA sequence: TGTACCAGCAATTTCGACGATTCGAACACTGAAGCTTTCTTT. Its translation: CTSNFDDSNTEAFF.

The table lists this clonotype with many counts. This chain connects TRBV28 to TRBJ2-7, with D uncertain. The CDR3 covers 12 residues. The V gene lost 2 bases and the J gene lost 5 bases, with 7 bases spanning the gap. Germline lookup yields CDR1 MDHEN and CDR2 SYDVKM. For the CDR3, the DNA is TGTGCCAGCAGTTTAACCACGGACGAGCAGTACTTC. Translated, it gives CASSLTTDEQYF. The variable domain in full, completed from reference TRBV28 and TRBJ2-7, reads DVKVTQSSRYLVKRTGEKVFLECVQDMDHENMFWYRQDPGLGLRLIYFSYDVKMKEKGDIPEGYSVSREKKERFSLILESASTNQTSMYLCASSLTTDEQYFGPGTRLTVT.

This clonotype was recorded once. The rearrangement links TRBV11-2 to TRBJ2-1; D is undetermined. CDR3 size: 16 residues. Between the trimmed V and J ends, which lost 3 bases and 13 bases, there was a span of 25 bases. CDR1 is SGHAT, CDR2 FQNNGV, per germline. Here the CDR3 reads CASSLDIGLVMGDQFF. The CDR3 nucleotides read TGTGCCAGCAGCTTGGATATCGGGCTAGTCATGGGTGATCAGTTCTTC.

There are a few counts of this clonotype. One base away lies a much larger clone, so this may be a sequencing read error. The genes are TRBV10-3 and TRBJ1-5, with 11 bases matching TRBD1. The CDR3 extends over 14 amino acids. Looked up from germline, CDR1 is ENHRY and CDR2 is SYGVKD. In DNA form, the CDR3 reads TGTGCCATCAGCGGGACAGGGGGAGGACAGCCCCAGCAATTT. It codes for CAISGTGGGQPQQF.

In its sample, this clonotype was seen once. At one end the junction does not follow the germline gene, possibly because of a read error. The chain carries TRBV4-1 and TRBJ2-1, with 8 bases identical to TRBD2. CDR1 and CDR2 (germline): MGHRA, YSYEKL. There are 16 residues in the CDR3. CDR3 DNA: TGCGCCAGCAGCCAAGCCGCGACTAGCGTCTACAATGAGCAGCTCTTC. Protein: CASSQAATSVYNEQLF.

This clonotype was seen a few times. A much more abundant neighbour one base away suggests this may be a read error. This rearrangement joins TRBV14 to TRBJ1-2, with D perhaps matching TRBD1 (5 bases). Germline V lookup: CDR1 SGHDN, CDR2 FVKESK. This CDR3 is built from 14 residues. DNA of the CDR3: TGTGCCGGCAGCCAAGGGACGCCGGATTATGGCTACACCTTC. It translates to CAGSQGTPDYGYTF. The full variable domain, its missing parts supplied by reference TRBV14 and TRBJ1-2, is EAGVTQFPSHSVIEKGQTVTLRCDPISGHDNLYWYRRVMGKEIKFLLHFVKESKQDESGMPNNRFLAERTGGTYSTLKVQPAELEDSGVYFCAGSQGTPDYGYTFGSGTRLTVV.

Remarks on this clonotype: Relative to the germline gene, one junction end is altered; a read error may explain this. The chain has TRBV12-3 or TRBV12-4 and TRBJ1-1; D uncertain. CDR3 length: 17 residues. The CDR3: CASSSAWLTSMNTEVFF. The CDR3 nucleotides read TGTGCCAGCAGTTCAGCCTGGTTGACATCAATGAACACTGAAGTTTTCTTT.

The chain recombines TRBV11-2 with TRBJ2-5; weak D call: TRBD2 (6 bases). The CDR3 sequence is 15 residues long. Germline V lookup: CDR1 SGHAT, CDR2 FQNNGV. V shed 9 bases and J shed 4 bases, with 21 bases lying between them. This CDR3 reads CASSDPAGAGETQYF. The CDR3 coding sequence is TGTGCCAGTAGCGACCCGGCAGGAGCGGGAGAGACCCAGTACTTC.